Following are 11 T cell receptor beta chains from one sample sequenced in a study of blood T cell repertoires in COVID-19. Sequencing used immunoSEQ multiplex PCR; TCRdb keeps in-frame clones, though not all of them. The data contain 150,000 to 200,000 clones, 70% to 90% of them singletons. Sequenced input: peripheral blood. These receptors were taken from a man between 60 and 70 years old with acute or convalescent COVID-19.

The V call is TRBV9, the J call TRBJ2-2; D perhaps matches TRBD2 (5 bases). Germline loops: CDR1 SGDLS, CDR2 YYNGEE. The CDR3 covers 13 residues. V gave up 7 bases and J gave up 6 bases, with 13 bases separating them. The CDR3 sequence is CASSRGESGELFF. In nucleotides, the CDR3 is TGTGCCAGCTCACGGGGAGAGTCCGGGGAGCTGTTTTTT. Drawing the rest from reference TRBV9 and TRBJ2-2, the complete variable domain is DSGVTQTPKHLITATGQRVTLRCSPRSGDLSVYWYQQSLDQGLQFLIQYYNGEERAKGNILERFSAQQFPDLHSELNLSSLELGDSALYFCASSRGESGELFFGEGSRLTVL.

This clone is a singleton in its sample. The chain carries TRBV9 and TRBJ2-3; 7 nucleotides align to TRBD2. V trimming: 3 bases; J trimming: 0 bases; junction bases outside the gene matches: 1. This CDR3 is 14 amino acids long. CDR1 SGDLS and CDR2 YYNGEE come from the germline V gene. The CDR3 region has the DNA TGTGCCAGCAGCGATAGCGGGAGCACAGATACGCAGTATTTT. Amino acids: CASSDSGSTDTQYF.

The gene calls are TRBV7-9 and TRBJ2-3; 12 bases are shared with TRBD2. Germline V gene sequence: CDR1 SEHNR, CDR2 FQNEAQ (reference sequence). The CDR3 is 17 residues long. V lost 1 base to trimming and J lost 2 bases; unmatched junction nucleotides: 4. The CDR3 nucleotides are TGTGCCAGCAGCTTAGGGGCTAGCGGGGGGGCCACAGATACGCAGTATTTT. It codes for CASSLGASGGATDTQYF.

CDR3 region: CASSIDRGSAEAFF. DNA for the CDR3: TGTGCCAGTAGTATAGACAGGGGATCCGCTGAAGCTTTCTTT. The chain recombines TRBV19 with TRBJ1-1; a possible D gene is TRBD1 (6 bases). Germline lookup yields CDR1 LNHDA and CDR2 SQIVND (reference sequence). This CDR3 is 14 amino acids long. Trimming cost V 0 bases and J 6 bases, with 11 bases left between them.

This clone was observed a single time. J is TRBJ2-7 and V is TRBV5-8; the match to TRBD2 covers 8 bases. Germline V gene lookup returns CDR1 SGHTS and CDR2 YDEGEE. This CDR3 spans 16 amino acids. V was pared by 4 bases and J by 4 bases, with 13 bases of the junction left unmatched. CDR3 DNA sequence: TGTGCCAGCAGCCCCGGGGTAGCGGGAATTCGGTACGAGCAGTACTTC. Residues: CASSPGVAGIRYEQYF.

The V and J genes are TRBV9 and TRBJ2-2; 10 nucleotides line up with TRBD2. The V and J ends lost 3 bases and 6 bases, in that order; junction bases with no gene match: 5. CDR3 length: 15 amino acids. CDR1 SGDLS and CDR2 YYNGEE come from the germline V gene. CDR3: CASSEGGTSAGELFF. CDR3 sequence (DNA): TGTGCCAGCAGCGAGGGGGGGACTAGCGCCGGGGAGCTGTTTTTT.

V gene TRBV19 combines with J gene TRBJ1-5; no clear D. The germline V gene encodes CDR1 LNHDA and CDR2 SQIVND (reference sequence). Trimming pared 7 bases from V and 0 bases from J, leaving 19 bases between. This CDR3 has 17 residues. The CDR3 DNA reads as TGTGCCAGTACTTCCCGGGGTGGAGGAGGTAGCAATCAGCCCCAGCATTTT. It specifies CASTSRGGGGSNQPQHF.

The rearrangement uses TRBV27 and TRBJ2-1; 10 bases map to TRBD2. Germline CDR1 is MNHEY and CDR2 is SMNVEV (reference sequence). The ends lost 5 bases at V and 5 bases at J; junction bases unmatched: 6. This CDR3 is built from 15 residues. CDR3: CASSPLAGVDNEQFF. The CDR3 DNA is TGTGCCAGCAGTCCTCTAGCGGGAGTTGACAATGAGCAGTTCTTC.

This sequence joins TRBV7-2 and TRBJ1-2; D not resolved. The germline CDR1 and CDR2 sequences are SGHTA and FQGNSA. The CDR3 is 11 residues long. The V end was cut by 5 bases, the J end by 7 bases, with 8 bases between. The CDR3 bases are TGTGCCAGCAGCCGAGGGTTTGGCTACACCTTC. Amino acids: CASSRGFGYTF.

The table lists this clone with a count of one. The V gene is TRBV19, the J gene TRBJ1-5; 8 bases are a match to TRBD1. CDR3 size: 12 residues. Germline values: CDR1 LNHDA, CDR2 SQIVND (reference sequence). After removal of 8 bases from V and 5 bases from J, the junction contained 2 bases not matched to a gene. The CDR3, as DNA: TGTGCCAGTCAGACAGGGGATCAGCCCCAGCATTTT. As protein: CASQTGDQPQHF.

V and J are TRBV5-1 and TRBJ2-5; D perhaps matches TRBD2 (5 bases). V was clipped by 4 bases and J by 2 bases, with 15 bases between them. Germline V gene sequence: CDR1 SGHRS, CDR2 YFSETQ. The CDR3 loop spans 15 amino acids. CDR3 coding DNA: TGCGCCAGCAGCGCGTGGAGGAACAGACAAGAGACCCAGTACTTC. This codes for CASSAWRNRQETQYF.